Below, 22 T cell receptor beta chains from the same sample are listed, as sequenced in a study of T cells in Graves' hyperthyroidism and ophthalmopathy. Amplification of TCR beta CDR3 regions was performed using RNA transcripts as template. HTBI primers were used for first-round RT-PCR of the TCR CDR3. TCRdb used MiXCR to reprocess the multiplex PCR reads, holding one entry per CDR3 protein. The sample has a few hundred thousand distinct CDR3 sequences; approximately 44% are singletons. Specimen: peripheral blood or thyroid tissue (not recorded which). All receptors derive from a woman aged 18-35 years with Graves' hyperthyroidism.

As regards this clonotype: Since a much larger clone is just one base distant, this may be a read error. The chain has TRBV7-9 and TRBJ1-6; D is possibly TRBD1 (5 bases). This CDR3 comprises 13 residues. Deletions cut 6 bases from V and 9 bases from J, with 12 bases between. Looked up from germline, CDR1 is SEHNR and CDR2 is FQNEAQ (reference sequence). CDR3 DNA: TGTGCCAGCAGTCCGGCTGGGGGTTCACCCCTCCACTTT. Protein: CASSPAGGSPLHF.

The V and J genes are TRBV20-1 and TRBJ2-3; weak D call: TRBD1 (5 bases). V lost 5 bases to trimming and J lost 6 bases, with 12 bases between them. The CDR3 is made up of 12 amino acids. Per germline, CDR1 DFQATT and CDR2 SNEGSKA (reference sequence). The CDR3 is CSAARTPDTQYF. DNA for the CDR3: TGCAGTGCTGCCCGGACACCGGATACGCAGTATTTT.

The chain combines TRBV2 with TRBJ1-1; D possibly corresponds to TRBD1 (5 bases). V gave up 3 bases and J gave up 11 bases, with 22 bases separating them. CDR3 length: 15 residues. Germline V gives CDR1 SNHLY, CDR2 FYNNEI. CDR3 amino acids: CASSERFRSGPLAFF. CDR3 DNA sequence: TGTGCCAGCAGTGAGCGGTTCCGGTCAGGGCCGTTGGCTTTCTTT. Together with reference TRBV2 and TRBJ1-1, the CDR3 gives the full variable domain: EPEVTQTPSHQVTQMGQEVILRCVPISNHLYFYWYRQILGQKVEFLVSFYNNEISEKSEIFDDQFSVERPDGSNFTLKIRSTKLEDSAMYFCASSERFRSGPLAFFGQGTRLTVV.

This rearrangement joins TRBV7-2 to TRBJ2-7; 11 bases align to TRBD2. This CDR3 is built from 15 residues. Losses at the gene ends were 3 bases for V and 3 bases for J; bases not matched to a gene: 4. Germline loops: CDR1 SGHTA, CDR2 FQGNSA. CDR3 DNA sequence: TGTGCCAGCAGCTTTGCGACTAGCGGGGTCTACGAGCAGTACTTC. Protein: CASSFATSGVYEQYF.

This clonotype was detected ten times or more. The chain employs TRBV7-2 and TRBJ2-7; TRBD2 agrees at 7 bases. With 1 base clipped from V and 6 bases from J, the junction kept 3 bases outside the gene matches. This CDR3 is built from 13 residues. Germline values: CDR1 SGHTA, CDR2 FQGNSA. CDR3 coding DNA: TGTGCCAGCAGCTTAGGGGGGGGACCCGAGCAGTACTTC. It translates to CASSLGGGPEQYF.

This clonotype was counted ten times or more. The chain employs TRBV29-1 and TRBJ2-7; D may be TRBD2 (5 bases). Trimming cost V 4 bases and J 2 bases, with 12 bases left between them. CDR1 SQVTM and CDR2 ANQGSEA come from the germline V gene. CDR3 length equals 13 residues. CDR3 residues: CSVGAGHPYEQYF. The CDR3 DNA follows: TGCAGCGTTGGGGCGGGCCACCCCTACGAGCAGTACTTC.

This clonotype was seen many times. This chain uses TRBV29-1 with TRBJ1-2; D is unclear. V dropped 5 bases and J dropped 0 bases, with 19 bases sitting between them. There are 16 residues in the CDR3. The germline gives CDR1 SQVTM, CDR2 ANQGSEA. The CDR3 reads CSVRHSERAANYGYTF. CDR3 sequence (DNA): TGCAGCGTTCGGCATTCAGAAAGGGCGGCTAACTATGGCTACACCTTC.

This chain connects TRBV7-6 to TRBJ1-4; a weak D match, TRBD1 (5 bases). CDR1 SGHVS and CDR2 FNYEAQ come from the germline V gene. The CDR3 length is 21 residues. V was pared by 5 bases and J by 0 bases, with 28 bases between. The CDR3 coding sequence is TGTGCCAGCAGCCAATCGAAATTAGAAGGGACCACTTTAACAACTAATGAAAAACTGTTTTTT. This translates into CASSQSKLEGTTLTTNEKLFF.

In the case of this clonotype: Since a much larger clone is just one base distant, this may be a read error. The gene calls are TRBV2 and TRBJ1-2; D ambiguous. In germline, CDR1 is SNHLY, CDR2 FYNNEI. The CDR3 runs 12 residues. CDR3 DNA: TGTGCCAGCAAAGACGATAACTATGGCCACACCTTC. Protein product: CASKDDNYGHTF. The whole variable domain, remainder taken from reference TRBV2 and TRBJ1-2, is EPEVTQTPSHQVTQMGQEVILRCVPISNHLYFYWYRQILGQKVEFLVSFYNNEISEKSEIFDDQFSVERPDGSNFTLKIRSTKLEDSAMYFCASKDDNYGHTFGSGTRLTVV.

This clonotype has a handful of counts. The chain is built from TRBV11-1 and TRBJ1-3; D is possibly TRBD1 (5 bases). V was cut by 5 bases and J by 4 bases, with 9 bases left in between. Germline CDR1 is SGHAT and CDR2 is FQDESV (reference sequence). This CDR3 spans 13 amino acids. CDR3 sequence (DNA): TGTGCCAGCAGCCCGCGGGACGGAAACACCATATATTTT. Its protein product is CASSPRDGNTIYF.

The J gene is TRBJ1-2, the V gene TRBV25-1; D is undetermined. The germline gives CDR1 MGHDK, CDR2 SYGVNS. CDR3 length equals 11 residues. The CDR3 loop reads CASGQKYGYTF. In DNA, the CDR3 is TGTGCTAGCGGTCAGAAGTATGGCTACACCTTC.

The rearrangement links TRBV20-1 to TRBJ2-7; 14 nucleotides align to TRBD2. V shed 5 bases, J shed 5 bases, and the junction held 14 bases outside the gene matches. Germline CDR1 and CDR2: DFQATT and SNEGSKA (reference sequence). The CDR3 sequence is 17 residues long. The CDR3 DNA sequence: TGCAGTGCTCCTCAGGACGGACTAGCGGGAGGCAGCCACGAGCAGTACTTC. The encoded protein is CSAPQDGLAGGSHEQYF.

This clonotype was seen a handful of times. The chain uses TRBV7-3 and TRBJ1-4; perhaps TRBD1 as D (6 bases). This CDR3 region has 16 residues. The germline V gene has CDR1 SGHTA and CDR2 FQGTGA. Trimming took off 5 bases at V and 0 bases at J, with 13 bases between the two ends. The CDR3 DNA follows: TGTGCCAGCAGCCTCGAGGGGGGGGCAACTAATGAAAAACTGTTTTTT. It specifies CASSLEGGATNEKLFF.

The J gene is TRBJ2-2, the V gene TRBV27, with unresolved D. The CDR3 spans 16 residues. V was clipped by 0 bases and J by 0 bases, with 8 bases between them. Germline lookup yields CDR1 MNHEY and CDR2 SMNVEV (reference sequence). The CDR3 region is CASSLSVSANTGELFF. In DNA, the CDR3 is TGTGCCAGCAGTTTATCTGTCTCGGCGAACACCGGGGAGCTGTTTTTT.

The sample holds many counts of this clonotype. The genes are TRBV2 and TRBJ2-7; 8 positions match TRBD1. The CDR3 spans 14 residues. V gave up 6 bases and J gave up 0 bases; unmatched junction bases: 4. The V gene's germline CDR1 is SNHLY and CDR2 FYNNEI. CDR3 sequence reads: CASRDRVLSYEQYF. DNA for the CDR3: TGTGCCAGCAGGGACAGGGTACTCTCCTACGAGCAGTACTTC.

The chain links TRBV11-2 to TRBJ1-2; a weak D match, TRBD1 (6 bases). CDR3 length: 13 residues. Germline V CDR1 and CDR2: SGHAT, FQNNGV. The V gene lost 5 bases and the J gene lost 7 bases, with 14 bases spanning the gap. Here the CDR3 reads CASSRGRRRGYTF. The DNA of the CDR3 is TGTGCCAGCAGCCGGGGGCGGCGTCGTGGCTACACCTTC.

The gene calls are TRBV12-3 or TRBV12-4 and TRBJ2-6; the D gene is possibly TRBD1 (6 bases). This CDR3 is built from 15 residues. The V and J ends lost 4 bases and 1 base respectively, with 8 bases between them. CDR3 sequence reads: CASSSTGSGANVLTF. In nucleotides, the CDR3 is TGTGCCAGCAGTTCAACAGGGTCTGGGGCCAACGTCCTGACTTTC.

This chain joins TRBV10-3 and TRBJ2-6; a weak D match, TRBD1 (6 bases). The CDR3 consists of 14 residues. CDR1 and CDR2 from the germline V gene are ENHRY and SYGVKD. Trimming cost V 7 bases and J 4 bases, with 11 bases left between them. The CDR3 DNA sequence: TGTGCCATCAATGCCGGGACAGGGGCCAACGTCCTGACTTTC. Translating it yields CAINAGTGANVLTF.

In the case of this clonotype: Its ends do not fully match the called genes, so a read error is possible. The chain is built from TRBV11-1 and TRBJ2-7; TRBD2 matches at 7 bases. Germline CDR1 is SGHAT and CDR2 is FQDESV (reference sequence). This CDR3 has 15 residues. Written as DNA, the CDR3 is TGTGCCAGCAGTTTAGCTAGCGGAATCCCCTACGAGCAGTACTTC. This gives the protein CASSLASGIPYEQYF.

This clonotype was recorded many times. This sequence joins TRBV25-1 and TRBJ1-4; 7 nucleotides agree with TRBD1. The CDR3 loop spans 15 amino acids. V lost 5 bases and J lost 4; bases outside the gene matches: 7. Per germline, CDR1 MGHDK and CDR2 SYGVNS. The CDR3 loop is CASSYTGTVNEKLFF. As DNA, the CDR3 is TGTGCCAGCAGTTACACCGGGACAGTTAATGAAAAACTGTTTTTT.

J is TRBJ1-2 and V is TRBV25-1, with D perhaps TRBD1 (5 bases). V shed 2 bases and J shed 9 bases, with 10 bases lying between them. CDR1 and CDR2 from the germline V gene are MGHDK and SYGVNS. This CDR3 has 12 amino acids. The CDR3 is CASSEVGRSYTF. The DNA of the CDR3 is TGTGCCAGCAGTGAAGTGGGGCGTAGCTACACCTTC.

This clonotype was seen a few times. The V and J genes are TRBV20-1 and TRBJ1-4; no clear D gene. V was pared by 8 bases and J by 5 bases, with 9 bases between. Germline assignment: CDR1 DFQATT and CDR2 SNEGSKA (reference sequence). The CDR3 is 11 amino acids. The CDR3 DNA is TGCAGTATTGACCACAATGAAAAACTGTTTTTT. It yields the protein CSIDHNEKLFF.